A single sample is the source of the 18 T cell receptor beta chains below, sequenced in a study of early T cells in non-severe SARS-CoV-2 infection. TCRdb redid the calling of the 5' RACE reads with MiXCR, one entry per CDR3 protein. The sample has around 84,000 distinct CDR3 sequences, 9.5% to 13% seen once. The sequencing input was whole blood. Receptor source: an adult who was a healthcare worker with PCR-confirmed SARS-CoV-2 infection or an uninfected control (not recorded which).

At least ten counts were recorded for this clonotype. Written as DNA, the CDR3 is TGCAGTGCTAGTTCAGATACGCAGTATTTT. The encoded protein is CSASSDTQYF. The V call is TRBV20-1, the J call TRBJ2-3; D not resolved. Trimming removed 3 bases from V and 4 bases from J, with 2 bases in between. Germline CDR1 is DFQATT and CDR2 is SNEGSKA (reference sequence). The CDR3 loop spans 10 amino acids.

This clonotype was picked up many times. The V gene is TRBV27, the J gene TRBJ2-1, with 7 bases lining up with TRBD2. The germline V gene has CDR1 MNHEY and CDR2 SMNVEV (reference sequence). The ends lost 4 bases at V and 7 bases at J; junction bases unmatched: 13. The CDR3 is 16 amino acids. The CDR3: CASSSLAGREENEQFF. CDR3 DNA sequence: TGTGCCAGCAGTTCTCTTGCTGGGAGGGAAGAGAATGAGCAGTTCTTC.

In nucleotides, the CDR3 is TGCAGTGCTAGCAGCAGCAATCAGCCCCAGCATTTT. Translated: CSASSSNQPQHF. The V and J genes are TRBV20-1 and TRBJ1-5; no firm D call. The CDR3 sequence is 12 residues long. The V end lost 3 bases, the J end lost 1 base, and 4 bases lay between the germline ends. The germline V gene encodes CDR1 DFQATT and CDR2 SNEGSKA (reference sequence).

The rearrangement joins TRBV30 to TRBJ2-7; D is undetermined. The germline V and J ends were trimmed by 0 bases and 2 bases, with 5 bases remaining between them. The germline V gene encodes CDR1 GTSNPN and CDR2 SVGIG (reference sequence). The CDR3 is 12 residues long. The CDR3 region has the DNA TGTGCCTGGAGTGTAGGGCCCTACGAGCAGTACTTC. It is translated as CAWSVGPYEQYF.

This clonotype occurred a few times. In nucleotides, the CDR3 is TGCAGTGCGTCGGGACTAGCGGGAGGGCCGTCTTTGGAGCAGTTCTTC. This translates into CSASGLAGGPSLEQFF. The rearrangement links TRBV20-1 to TRBJ2-1; 16 bases line up with TRBD2. Germline V gives CDR1 DFQATT, CDR2 SNEGSKA (reference sequence). This CDR3 spans 16 amino acids. With V trimmed by 6 bases and J by 10 bases, 12 bases remained unmatched.

The chain has TRBV5-5 and TRBJ2-6, with D uncertain. This CDR3 has 15 amino acids. V was cut by 2 bases and J by 0 bases, with 6 bases left in between. Germline assignment: CDR1 SGHKS and CDR2 YYEKEE (reference sequence). CDR3 in amino acids: CASSLTASGANVLTF. The CDR3, as DNA: TGTGCCAGCAGCTTAACCGCCTCTGGGGCCAACGTCCTGACTTTC.

This clonotype was counted at least ten times. This chain links TRBV14 with TRBJ2-3; D might be TRBD2 (5 bases). V was pared by 3 bases and J by 2 bases, with 15 bases between. CDR1 and CDR2 from the germline V gene are SGHDN and FVKESK. The CDR3 is 16 amino acids. CDR3 sequence (DNA): TGTGCCAGCAGCCACCTGAACGGGGAGATCACAGATACGCAGTATTTT. Translating gives CASSHLNGEITDTQYF.

This clonotype occurred many times. The chain couples TRBV12-3 or TRBV12-4 to TRBJ2-4; 7 nucleotides line up with TRBD1. With 4 bases clipped from V and 5 bases from J, the junction kept 11 bases outside the gene matches. The length of the CDR3 is 16 residues. Here the CDR3 DNA reads TGTGCCAGCAGTTACGGACTGACAGGGAGCCAAAACATTCAGTACTTC. This codes for CASSYGLTGSQNIQYF.

This clonotype was observed at least ten times. This chain connects TRBV5-4 to TRBJ1-6, with a weak D call TRBD1 (5 bases). Germline-derived CDR1 and CDR2 are SGHNT and YYREEE (reference sequence). V was pared by 4 bases and J by 7 bases, with 6 bases between. CDR3 length equals 12 residues. The DNA of the CDR3 is TGTGCCAGCAGCAGGGACAATTCACCCCTCCACTTT. It specifies CASSRDNSPLHF.

J is TRBJ2-1 and V is TRBV12-3 or TRBV12-4; the D gene is possibly TRBD2 (7 bases). Trimming shortened V by 7 bases and J by 10 bases, and 20 bases separated the two germline ends. The CDR3 runs to 14 residues. In DNA form, the CDR3 reads TGTGCCAGCACCGTGGGGGGGGGCCCCCAGGAGCAGTTCTTC. Amino acid sequence: CASTVGGGPQEQFF.

There are a few counts of this clonotype. J is TRBJ2-1 and V is TRBV27, with TRBD2 as a possible D gene (6 bases). The V end lost 0 bases, the J end lost 10 bases, and 22 bases lay between the germline ends. This CDR3 is built from 17 residues. Germline values: CDR1 MNHEY, CDR2 SMNVEV (reference sequence). Written as DNA, the CDR3 is TGTGCCAGCAGTTTATCCGGACGGCGCGGGAATAGAAGGGAGCAGTTCTTC. It encodes CASSLSGRRGNRREQFF.

The J gene is TRBJ2-3, the V gene TRBV11-2; D is perhaps TRBD1 (5 bases). Trimming shortened V by 1 base and J by 2 bases, and 7 bases separated the two germline ends. Germline CDR1 is SGHAT and CDR2 is FQNNGV. There are 14 residues in the CDR3. CDR3 sequence reads: CASSLVQATDTQYF. The CDR3, as DNA: TGTGCCAGCAGCTTAGTACAGGCCACAGATACGCAGTATTTT.

In DNA form, the CDR3 reads TGTGCCAGCAGCTTACCACCGGGACAGGGGAGCTACGAGCAGTACTTC. This sequence encodes CASSLPPGQGSYEQYF. This chain joins TRBV13 and TRBJ2-7, with 10 bases that match TRBD1. The CDR3 is 16 amino acids. The V gene end was trimmed by 2 bases and the J gene end by 3 bases; junction bases not matched to a gene: 7. Germline V gives CDR1 PRHDT, CDR2 FYEKMQ (reference sequence).

The genes are TRBV6-5 and TRBJ2-1; no reliable D call. CDR1 is MNHEY, CDR2 SVGAGI, per germline. The CDR3 loop spans 14 amino acids. V was clipped by 0 bases and J by 1 base, with 4 bases between them. The CDR3 DNA is TGTGCCAGCAGTTACTCTCCATCCTACAATGAGCAGTTCTTC. It yields the protein CASSYSPSYNEQFF.

This clonotype came up many times. The chain uses TRBV7-6 and TRBJ2-7, with 7 nucleotides matching TRBD2. Looked up from germline, CDR1 is SGHVS and CDR2 is FNYEAQ. J lost 3 bases, V lost 0 bases, and 2 bases had no gene match. The CDR3 runs to 14 residues. CDR3 nucleotide sequence: TGTGCCAGCAGCTTAGCCGGGACTAACTACGAGCAGTACTTC. This gives the protein CASSLAGTNYEQYF.

The sample holds a few counts of this clonotype. The J gene is TRBJ2-2, the V gene TRBV12-5, with TRBD2 matching 8 bases. The V and J ends lost 2 bases and 2 bases, in that order; junction bases with no gene match: 1. From germline, CDR1 is LGHNT and CDR2 FRNRAP. The CDR3 loop spans 15 amino acids. CDR3 DNA sequence: TGTGCTAGTGGTTTGATAGCGGGAAACACCGGGGAGCTGTTTTTT. It translates to CASGLIAGNTGELFF.

The table lists this clonotype with many counts. The genes are TRBV12-3 or TRBV12-4 and TRBJ2-7; D is ambiguous. V was clipped by 2 bases and J by 6 bases, with 8 bases between them. The CDR3 has 12 amino acids. CDR3 in DNA: TGTGCCAGCAGTTTAACCGGGCTCGAGCAGTACTTC. Its translation: CASSLTGLEQYF.

This clonotype was found many times. The genes are TRBV11-2 and TRBJ2-5; 14 nucleotides line up with TRBD2. This CDR3 is built from 16 residues. V lost 4 bases to trimming and J lost 5 bases; unmatched junction nucleotides: 6. Germline values: CDR1 SGHAT, CDR2 FQNNGV. The CDR3 region is CASSSGLAGGLETQYF. The CDR3 bases are TGTGCCAGCAGCTCCGGACTAGCGGGGGGTTTGGAGACCCAGTACTTC.